This T cell receptor (beta chain) was captured in a study of T cells in localized non-small cell lung cancer. Generated by immunoSEQ multiplex PCR, the TCRdb table keeps only in-frame clones and is missing some. The sample holds some 30,000 clones, 78% seen once. The input for sequencing was peripheral blood, taken before any cancer treatment. This sequence was found in a male donor older than 55 with stage II squamous cell lung carcinoma.

The DNA for the CDR3 is TGTGCCAGCAGCCAAGATGAGGTCTACGAGCAGTACTTC. This sequence encodes CASSQDEVYEQYF. This rearrangement joins TRBV4-2 to TRBJ2-7; D unresolved. The length of the CDR3 is 13 residues. Trimming took 0 bases from V and 3 from J, leaving 6 bases between them. Germline CDR1 and CDR2: LGHNA and YNFKEQ.